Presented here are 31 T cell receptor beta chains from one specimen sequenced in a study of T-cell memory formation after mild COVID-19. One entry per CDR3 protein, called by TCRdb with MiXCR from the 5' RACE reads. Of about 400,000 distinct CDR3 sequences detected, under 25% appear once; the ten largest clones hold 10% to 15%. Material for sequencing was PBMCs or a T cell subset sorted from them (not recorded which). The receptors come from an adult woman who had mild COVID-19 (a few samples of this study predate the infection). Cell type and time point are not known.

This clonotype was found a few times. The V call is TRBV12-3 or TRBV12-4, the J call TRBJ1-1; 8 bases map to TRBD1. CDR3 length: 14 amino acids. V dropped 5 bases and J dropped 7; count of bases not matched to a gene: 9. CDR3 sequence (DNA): TGTGCCAGCAGTCCCACCGGGACAGGTCTTGAAGCTTTCTTT. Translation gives CASSPTGTGLEAFF.

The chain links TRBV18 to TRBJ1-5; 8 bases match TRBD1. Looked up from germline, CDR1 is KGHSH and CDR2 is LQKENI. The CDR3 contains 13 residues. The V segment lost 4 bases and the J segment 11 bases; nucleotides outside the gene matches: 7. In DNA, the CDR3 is TGTGCCAGCTCACGGACAGGGTATATGGCCCAGCATTTT. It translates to CASSRTGYMAQHF.

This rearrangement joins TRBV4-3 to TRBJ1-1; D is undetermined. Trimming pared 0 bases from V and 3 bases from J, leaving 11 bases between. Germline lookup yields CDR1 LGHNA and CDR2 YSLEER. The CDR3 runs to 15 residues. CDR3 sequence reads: CASSQDGWVDTEAFF. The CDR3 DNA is TGCGCCAGCAGCCAAGATGGTTGGGTTGACACTGAAGCTTTCTTT.

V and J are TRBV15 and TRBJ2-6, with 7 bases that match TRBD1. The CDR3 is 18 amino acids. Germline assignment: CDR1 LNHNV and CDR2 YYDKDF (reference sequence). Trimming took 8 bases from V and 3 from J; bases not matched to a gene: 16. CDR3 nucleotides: TGTGCCACCGGGTTTGGGTTTACAGGGGTTTATGGGGCCAACGTCCTGACTTTC. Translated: CATGFGFTGVYGANVLTF.

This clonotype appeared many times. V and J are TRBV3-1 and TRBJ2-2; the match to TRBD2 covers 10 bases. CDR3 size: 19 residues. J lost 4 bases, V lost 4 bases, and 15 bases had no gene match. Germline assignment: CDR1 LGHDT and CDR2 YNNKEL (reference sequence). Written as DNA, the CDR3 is TGTGCCAGCAGCCCGAAAGAGACTAGCGGGCCGGGAGGCACCGGGGAGCTGTTTTTT. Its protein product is CASSPKETSGPGGTGELFF.

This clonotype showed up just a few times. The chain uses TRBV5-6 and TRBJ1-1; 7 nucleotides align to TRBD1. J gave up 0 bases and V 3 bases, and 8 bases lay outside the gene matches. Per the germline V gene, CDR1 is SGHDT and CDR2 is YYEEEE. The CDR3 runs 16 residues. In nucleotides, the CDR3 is TGTGCCAGCAGCTACAGGGGCCCCACCATGAACACTGAAGCTTTCTTT. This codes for CASSYRGPTMNTEAFF.

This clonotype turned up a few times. The CDR3 sequence: CASSSGTRSSYNEQFF. CDR3 bases: TGCGCCAGCAGCTCCGGGACTAGGAGCTCCTACAATGAGCAGTTCTTC. J is TRBJ2-1 and V is TRBV5-1, with TRBD2 identical over 8 bases. The V gene's germline CDR1 is SGHRS and CDR2 YFSETQ. This CDR3 is 16 amino acids long. Unmatched junction bases numbered 5, after V lost 3 bases and J lost 0 bases.

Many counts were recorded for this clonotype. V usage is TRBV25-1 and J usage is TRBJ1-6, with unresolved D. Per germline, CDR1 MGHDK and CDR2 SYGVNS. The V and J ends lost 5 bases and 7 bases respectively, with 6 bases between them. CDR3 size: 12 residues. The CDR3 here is CASSQPNSPLHF. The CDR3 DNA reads TGTGCCAGCAGTCAACCCAATTCACCCCTCCACTTT.

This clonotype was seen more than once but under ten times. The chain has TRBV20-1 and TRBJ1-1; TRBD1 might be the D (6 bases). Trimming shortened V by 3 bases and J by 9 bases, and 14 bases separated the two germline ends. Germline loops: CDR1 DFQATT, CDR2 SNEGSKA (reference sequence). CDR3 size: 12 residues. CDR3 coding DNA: TGCAGTGCTAGTCTTGACAGGTCTCAAGCTTTCTTT. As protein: CSASLDRSQAFF.

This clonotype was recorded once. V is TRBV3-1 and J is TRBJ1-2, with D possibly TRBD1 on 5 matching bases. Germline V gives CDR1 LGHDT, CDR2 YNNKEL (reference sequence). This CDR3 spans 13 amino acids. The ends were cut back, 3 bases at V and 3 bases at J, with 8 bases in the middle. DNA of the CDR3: TGTGCCAGCAGCCACGGGGGGGACTATGGCTACACCTTC. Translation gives CASSHGGDYGYTF.

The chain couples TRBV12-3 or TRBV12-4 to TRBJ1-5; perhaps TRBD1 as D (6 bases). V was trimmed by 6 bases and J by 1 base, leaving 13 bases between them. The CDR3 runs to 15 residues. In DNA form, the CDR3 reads TGTGCCAGCAGACTTACAGGGAAGAGCAATCAGCCCCAGCATTTT. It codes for CASRLTGKSNQPQHF.

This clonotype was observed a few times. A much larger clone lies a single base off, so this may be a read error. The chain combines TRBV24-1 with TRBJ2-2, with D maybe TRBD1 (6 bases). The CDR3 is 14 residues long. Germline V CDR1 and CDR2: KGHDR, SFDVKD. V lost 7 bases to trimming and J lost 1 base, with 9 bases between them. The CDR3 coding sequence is TGTGCCACCAGCCCACAGGGGAACACCGGGGAGCTGTTTTTT. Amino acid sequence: CATSPQGNTGELFF.

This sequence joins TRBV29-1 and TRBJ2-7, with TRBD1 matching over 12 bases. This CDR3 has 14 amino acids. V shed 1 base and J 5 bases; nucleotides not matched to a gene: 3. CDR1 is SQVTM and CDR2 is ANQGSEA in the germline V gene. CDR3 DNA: TGCAGCGTTGAAGGTGGGACAGGGGGCGACGAGCAGTACTTC. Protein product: CSVEGGTGGDEQYF.

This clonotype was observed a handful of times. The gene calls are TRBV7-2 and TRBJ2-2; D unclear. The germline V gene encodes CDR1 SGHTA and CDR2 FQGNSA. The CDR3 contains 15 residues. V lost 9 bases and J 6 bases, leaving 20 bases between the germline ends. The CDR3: CASNRVQWIPGELFF. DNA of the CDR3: TGTGCCAGTAACCGGGTGCAGTGGATTCCCGGGGAGCTGTTTTTT.

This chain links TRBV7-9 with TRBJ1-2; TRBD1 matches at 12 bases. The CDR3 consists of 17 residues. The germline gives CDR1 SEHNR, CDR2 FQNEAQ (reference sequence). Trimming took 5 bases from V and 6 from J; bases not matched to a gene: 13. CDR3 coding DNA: TGTGCCAGCAGCCAAAACCGGGACAGGGGGCGCGAGGATGGCTACACCTTC. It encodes CASSQNRDRGREDGYTF.

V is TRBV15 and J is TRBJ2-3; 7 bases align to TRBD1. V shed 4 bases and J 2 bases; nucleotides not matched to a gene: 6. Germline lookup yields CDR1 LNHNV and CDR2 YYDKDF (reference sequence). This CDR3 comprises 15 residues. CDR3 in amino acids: CATSKGRGNTDTQYF. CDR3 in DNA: TGTGCCACCAGCAAAGGCAGGGGGAACACAGATACGCAGTATTTT.

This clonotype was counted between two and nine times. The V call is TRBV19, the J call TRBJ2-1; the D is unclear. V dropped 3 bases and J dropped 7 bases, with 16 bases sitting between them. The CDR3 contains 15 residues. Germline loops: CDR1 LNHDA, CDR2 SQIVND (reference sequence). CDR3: CASSIRDGFGNEQFF. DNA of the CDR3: TGTGCCAGTAGTATCCGCGACGGGTTCGGGAATGAGCAGTTCTTC.

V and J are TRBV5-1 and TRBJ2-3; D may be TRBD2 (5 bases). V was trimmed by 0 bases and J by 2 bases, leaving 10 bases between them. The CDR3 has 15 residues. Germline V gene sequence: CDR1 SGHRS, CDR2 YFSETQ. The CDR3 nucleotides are TGCGCCAGCAGCTTGGATTCTAGCCCCACAGATACGCAGTATTTT. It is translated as CASSLDSSPTDTQYF.

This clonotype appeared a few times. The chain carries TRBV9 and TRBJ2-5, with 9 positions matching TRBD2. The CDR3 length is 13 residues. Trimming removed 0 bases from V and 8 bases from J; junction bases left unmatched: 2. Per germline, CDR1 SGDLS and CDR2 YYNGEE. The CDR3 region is CASSVERGETQYF. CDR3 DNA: TGTGCCAGCAGCGTAGAGCGGGGGGAAACCCAGTACTTC.

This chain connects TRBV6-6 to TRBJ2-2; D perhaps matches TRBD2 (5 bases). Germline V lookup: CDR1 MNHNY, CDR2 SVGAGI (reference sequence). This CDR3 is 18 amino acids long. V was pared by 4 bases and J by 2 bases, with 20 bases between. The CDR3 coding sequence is TGTGCCAGCAGTTCCCCTTCCCCGGGGTTCTCTAACACCGGGGAGCTGTTTTTT. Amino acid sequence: CASSSPSPGFSNTGELFF.

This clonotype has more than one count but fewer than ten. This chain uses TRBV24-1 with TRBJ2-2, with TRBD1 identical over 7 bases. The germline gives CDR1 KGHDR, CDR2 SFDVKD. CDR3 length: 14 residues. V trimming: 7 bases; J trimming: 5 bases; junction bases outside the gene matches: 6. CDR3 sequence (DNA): TGTGCCACCAGCCGGGACAGTATAACCGGGGAGCTGTTTTTT. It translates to CATSRDSITGELFF.

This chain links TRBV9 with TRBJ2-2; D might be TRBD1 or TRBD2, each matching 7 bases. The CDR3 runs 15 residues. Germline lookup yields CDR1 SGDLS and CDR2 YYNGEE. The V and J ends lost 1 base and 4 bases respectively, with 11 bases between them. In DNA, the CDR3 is TGTGCCAGCAGCGTAATCAGGGGGGGCACCGGGGAGCTGTTTTTT. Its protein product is CASSVIRGGTGELFF.

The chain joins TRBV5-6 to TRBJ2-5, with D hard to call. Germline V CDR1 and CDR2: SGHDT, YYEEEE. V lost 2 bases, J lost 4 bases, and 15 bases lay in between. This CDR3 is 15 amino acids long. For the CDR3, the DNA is TGTGCCAGCAGCTTTGGTACGTCTCCCGGAGAGACCCAGTACTTC. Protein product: CASSFGTSPGETQYF.

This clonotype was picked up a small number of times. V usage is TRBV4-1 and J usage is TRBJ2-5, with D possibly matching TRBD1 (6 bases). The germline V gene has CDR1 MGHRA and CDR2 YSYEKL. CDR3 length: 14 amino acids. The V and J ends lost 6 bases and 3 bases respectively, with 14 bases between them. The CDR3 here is CASSPWGTKETQYF. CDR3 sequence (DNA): TGCGCCAGCAGTCCCTGGGGGACAAAAGAGACCCAGTACTTC.

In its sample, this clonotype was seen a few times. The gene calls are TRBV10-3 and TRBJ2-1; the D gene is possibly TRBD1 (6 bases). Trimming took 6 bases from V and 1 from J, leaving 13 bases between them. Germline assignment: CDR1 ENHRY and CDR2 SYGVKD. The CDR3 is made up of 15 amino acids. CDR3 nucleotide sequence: TGTGCCATCAGGGGGGCCTTTGAGTCCTACAATGAGCAGTTCTTC. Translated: CAIRGAFESYNEQFF.

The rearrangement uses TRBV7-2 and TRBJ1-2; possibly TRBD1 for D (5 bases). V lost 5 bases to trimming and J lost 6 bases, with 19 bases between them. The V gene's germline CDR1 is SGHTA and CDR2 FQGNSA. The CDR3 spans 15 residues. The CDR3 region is CASSRRTARGNGYTF. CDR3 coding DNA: TGTGCCAGCAGCCGACGGACCGCCCGGGGCAATGGCTACACCTTC.

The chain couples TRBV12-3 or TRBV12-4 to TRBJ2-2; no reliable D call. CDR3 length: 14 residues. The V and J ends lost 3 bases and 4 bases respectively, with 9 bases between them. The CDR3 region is CASSLVGATGELFF. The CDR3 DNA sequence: TGTGCCAGCAGTTTGGTAGGCGCCACCGGGGAGCTGTTTTTT.

The CDR3 loop reads CASSPAGGRTDTQYF. The CDR3 coding sequence is TGTGCCAGCAGTCCAGCGGGGGGGCGCACAGATACGCAGTATTTT. The J gene is TRBJ2-3, the V gene TRBV12-3 or TRBV12-4, with 10 positions matching TRBD2. This CDR3 spans 15 amino acids. V shed 5 bases, J shed 1 base, and the junction held 3 bases outside the gene matches.

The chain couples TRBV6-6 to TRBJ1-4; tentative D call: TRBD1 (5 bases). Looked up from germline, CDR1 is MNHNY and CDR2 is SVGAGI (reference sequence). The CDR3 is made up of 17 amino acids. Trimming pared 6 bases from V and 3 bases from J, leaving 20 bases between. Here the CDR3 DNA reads TGTGCCAGCAGCCGAGGGAGTTCGGGGGTGGCTAATGAAAAACTGTTTTTT. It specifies CASSRGSSGVANEKLFF.

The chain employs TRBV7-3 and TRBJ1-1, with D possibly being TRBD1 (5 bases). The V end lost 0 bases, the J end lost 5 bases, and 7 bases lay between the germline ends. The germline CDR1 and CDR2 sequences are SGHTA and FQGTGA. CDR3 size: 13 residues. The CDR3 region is CASSLTKGTEAFF. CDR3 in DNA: TGTGCCAGCAGCTTAACGAAGGGGACTGAAGCTTTCTTT.

CDR3 sequence: CASSPWGHTGELFF. The CDR3 region has the DNA TGTGCCAGCAGCCCGTGGGGACACACCGGGGAGCTGTTTTTT. The genes are TRBV7-3 and TRBJ2-2, with D perhaps being TRBD1 or TRBD2 (5 bases each). The CDR3 spans 14 residues. V gave up 5 bases and J gave up 3 bases, with 10 bases separating them. The germline V gene has CDR1 SGHTA and CDR2 FQGTGA.